This T cell receptor (beta chain) was obtained from a study of brain T cells in children with intractable seizures. Libraries were prepared by immunoSEQ multiplex PCR; TCRdb keeps only in-frame clonotypes and omits some of them. The data hold 300,000 to 400,000 clones, with about 94% observed a single time. As regards this clone: Its antigen is unknown.

Study conclusions and caveats: Pre- and post-surgery blood differed in depth, so pre-surgery absences may be undersampling.

Time point: blood from clinic visit 5 months post-surgery; TSC patient then seizure free. The V gene's germline CDR1 is MDHEN and CDR2 SYDVKM. The CDR3 is 15 residues long. Trimming cost V 7 bases and J 0 bases, with 15 bases left between them. This clonotype originated in a boy under two years old with tuberous sclerosis and intractable seizures. The rearrangement joins TRBV28 to TRBJ1-2; maybe TRBD1 (5 bases). Source: peripheral blood, taken more than 4 months after surgery. CDR3 nucleotides: TGTGCCAGCATAAAGGGGTGGGGCCCTAACTATGGCTACACCTTC. Translated: CASIKGWGPNYGYTF.